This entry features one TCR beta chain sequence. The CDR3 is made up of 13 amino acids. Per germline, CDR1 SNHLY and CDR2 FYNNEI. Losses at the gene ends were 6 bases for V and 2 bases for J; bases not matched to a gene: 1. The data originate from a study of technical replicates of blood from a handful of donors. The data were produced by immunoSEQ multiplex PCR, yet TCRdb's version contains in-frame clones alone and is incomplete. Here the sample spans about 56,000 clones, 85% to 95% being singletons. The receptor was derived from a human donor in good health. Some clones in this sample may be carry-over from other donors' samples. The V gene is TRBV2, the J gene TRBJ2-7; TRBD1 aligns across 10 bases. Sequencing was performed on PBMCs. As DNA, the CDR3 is TGTGCCAGCAGGGGGACAGGGGCCTACGAGCAGTACTTC. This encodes CASRGTGAYEQYF.